This T cell receptor beta chain was profiled in a study of cytomegalovirus exposure and HLA in healthy donors (TCRdb year 2017). For context, the study as a whole: In an earlier analysis of under 750 of the donors, less than 350 Gb of sequence data and 95 million to 130 million unique TCR beta sequences from 150 million to 200 million T cells were reported. Rather than drawing on any new phenotypic data, the later analysis identified candidate immune exposures from TCR beta sequences and the way those sequences occurred across donors. The study profiled the T cell repertoires of some 610 subjects by immunosequencing and related them to cytomegalovirus serostatus. Alongside the repertoire data, information on donor age, sex, ethnicity and CMV serostatus was compiled. An earlier analysis of about 620 of the donors applied high-throughput TCR beta sequencing to assess whether each TCR beta V gene segment acted as functional or pseudogenic. The study aimed to test whether signatures of past pathogen exposure could be identified by cataloging public T cell receptors. About 300 gigabases of sequencing data and 70 million to 85 million unique TCR sequences were included in an early release covering around 600 HLA-typed donors. Typing coverage differed by locus: A, B, C, DRB1 and DQB1 were typed in about 629-640 donors, DQA1 in about 560, DPA1 in some 610, and DPB1 in 450 to 490. Among about 370 genotyped donors of the cohort, an average of roughly 230,000 unique TCR beta nucleotide sequences was sequenced per donor, of which about 20% were non-productive. To study patterns of TCR occurrence, a later analysis re-analyzed previously published TCR beta repertoires from 700 or so donors and added high-resolution HLA genotyping. A later genetic analysis used genome-wide SNP genotypes for 398 of the 666 donors, treating that subset as a discovery cohort. Both class I and class II loci were covered by HLA typing, at four-digit resolution. The genetic ancestry cluster associated with self-reported Caucasian donors included about 81% of the approximately 430 genotyped donors. In addition to the first cohort of 666 subjects, a separate validation cohort of approximately 120 different subjects was used. High-throughput TCR immunosequencing, statistical association of individual TCRs with disease status, and machine learning were combined to predict cytomegalovirus infection status. All discovery cohort repertoires had been generated on a single sequencing platform. Four to six DR-DQ haplotypes were handled as single units for association and clustering because linkage in the cohort was strong.

The cohort comprised some 700 healthy bone marrow donors. At the time of sampling, all cohort members were nominally healthy, though unrecorded immune exposures were likely present. The donor was CMV seronegative and belonged to the group of more than 300 seronegative cohort members. Each donor provided a peripheral blood sample, and peripheral blood mononuclear cells were used for TCR beta sequencing. The Qiagen DNeasy Blood Extraction Kit was used to extract genomic DNA from the blood cell samples. Receptor libraries were prepared by the immunoSEQ multiplex PCR assay. The multiplex PCR relied on a mix of 60 forward primers for TCR Vbeta segments and 13 reverse primers for TCR Jbeta segments. The CDR3 region of rearranged TCR beta genes was amplified from genomic DNA by a multiplex PCR assay. Amplified TCR beta libraries were sequenced as 87-base-pair reads on the Illumina HiSeq System. The original methods were these. A later analysis counted some 74 million unique TCR beta chains across the approximately 700 repertoires, and around 9.9 million of these chains were shared by at least two donors. Raw reads were error-corrected and collapsed into unique sequences with a nearest-neighbor algorithm that merged closely related sequences to remove PCR and sequencing errors. To assign V, D and J gene segments, CDR3 sequences were aligned to IMGT reference sequences. For a sequence to be retained, a match of at least six nucleotides to both a V gene segment and a J gene segment was required. Rearrangements were called productive when the CDR3 lacked stop codons and stayed in frame with V and J; all others were non-productive. Following IMGT convention, CDR3 was defined as the stretch from the second conserved V-encoded cysteine up to the conserved J-encoded phenylalanine. The earlier analysis of approximately 500 of the donors excluded sequences that lacked an unambiguous match to a single V gene segment. An earlier analysis of about 590 of the donors classified V segments as functional when productive rearrangements were above 56.7% and as segregating when the standard deviation between donors was above 5%. A statistical classification framework was built for diagnosing cytomegalovirus status from the catalog of TCR beta chain sequences. In a later analysis, V and J genes were assigned by comparing TCR nucleotide sequences against IMGT/GENE-DB human TR gene sequences. Using the TCRdist pipeline, a later analysis assigned CDR3 sequences along with most-parsimonious VDJ recombination scenarios. A later analysis defined each TCR beta chain by its CDR3 amino acid sequence plus V-gene family, and excluded reads lacking a unique V-gene family. In a later analysis, 450 to 600 highly shared, low-generation-probability nucleotide sequences were removed to address suspected cross-contamination and a sequencing artifact. In a later analysis, a clonal expansion index was calculated for each public chain from normalized within-repertoire ranks of inferred template counts. Generation probabilities in a later analysis came from a VDJ recombination model fitted to out-of-frame rearrangements, and those results were checked against IGoR. Hypergeometric tests were used in a later analysis to score TCR-TCR, TCR-HLA and TCR-CMV co-occurrence, with a repertoire-size bias correction applied to the TCR pairs. A later analysis estimated false discovery rates by permuting HLA or CMV assignments 20 times. In a later analysis, co-occurring TCRs were grouped using DBSCAN, with TCRdist sequence similarity added in when clustering inside HLA-allele-positive subsets. Repertoires with fewer than 30,000 or more than 120,000 public chains, plus five repertoires with anomalous nucleotide sharing, were excluded from co-occurrence clustering. TCRdb limited this immuneACCESS table to in-frame rearrangements with V and J called. A share of clones is missing; checked studies link under half to unresolved V genes, and the rest is unexplained. V, J and clone size derive from that table, while D and trimming were established from the DNA sequence. This sample gives approximately 170,000 clones in total; about 80% of them show up just once. The ten most abundant clones make up about 1.6% of the sample.

Study-wide findings and limitations: In this cohort, only TCR beta chains were sequenced, and detectable features were limited by the absence of alpha or paired-chain data. A cluster of highly shared sequence variants was judged likely to represent a technical artifact of the sequencing pipeline. Correlated functional status among segregating V segments might reflect linkage disequilibrium, but an unknown experimental factor could not be ruled out. Assigning TCR associations to individual alleles was difficult when HLA alleles, especially DR and DQ, strongly co-occurred. A few of the identified cytomegalovirus-associated TCR beta chains were confirmed in vitro to be specific for cytomegalovirus antigens. In a later analysis, HLA-associated TCR beta chains were found to be more clonally expanded and to have lower generation probabilities than equally common non-associated chains. While some public TCRs were present in many individuals, most TCR sequences turned up only very rarely across donors. According to a later analysis, TCR association rates differed among HLA loci, with DRB1 alleles showing the most associated TCRs and HLA-C alleles showing the fewest. Cytomegalovirus status was reported to be diagnosed by the classifier with high specificity and sensitivity in both the original and validation cohorts. A later analysis reported that several top co-occurrence clusters appeared linked to parvovirus B19, influenza, CMV and Epstein-Barr virus. In a later analysis, 15,000 to 20,000 TCR beta sequences were associated with specific HLA alleles at a false discovery rate of 0.05. It was suggested by the authors that the approach could potentially be generalized to other disease states and immunological phenotypes. Because HLA typing was unavailable for some donors at each locus, only the typed subset was used in association tests. A further reported finding was that TCR beta sequences accurately predicted the HLA-A and HLA-B alleles for most subjects in the first cohort. In an earlier analysis of about 540 of the donors, most TCR beta V segments were observed in productive rearrangements about 87% or about 30% of the time, broadly matching IMGT annotations. In a later analysis, most CMV-associated TCR beta chains were found to appear HLA-restricted, with HLA associations seemingly driven largely by CMV exposure. A total of fewer than 200 TCR beta chains were listed by the study as associated with cytomegalovirus. For the cohort, immune exposure information was limited to CMV serostatus. According to a later genetic analysis, donors in an Asian-associated ancestry cluster had fewer N-insertions in productive TCRs than the roughly 700-donor mean. V-gene and J-gene trimming of TCR beta chains was associated with a missense DCLRE1C variant in a later genetic analysis, and the association was replicated in an independent cohort. Roughly uniform sequencing depth across donors was assumed in presence/absence analyses, although this assumption may not hold. Roughly 17 rarely observed V segments, including chromosome 9 orphons, were excluded from the earlier analysis of several hundred of the donors because counts were too low.

Turning to this clone: This receptor's antigen is unknown. No base qualities exist here, and no much larger clone lies one base off it.

The material sequenced was PBMCs. The source is a man aged 40-55 years in good health and CMV-seronegative.

The bases read TGTGCCAGCAGCCAAGCCTCCGGACTACAACTCACCGGGGAGCTGTTTTTT. Its amino acids are CASSQASGLQLTGELFF. The rearrangement combines TRBV4-2 with TRBJ2-2; a tentative D call is TRBD2 (6 bases match). The CDR3 sequence holds 17 residues, the cysteine and phenylalanine included. Of all the DNA, just the CDR3 is kept, 51 bases in frame from base 1. The CDR1 and CDR2 encoded by the germline V gene are LGHNA and YNFKEQ. The trim is 1 base for V and 4 bases for J, with a gap of 16 bases between the germline ends.